This T cell receptor beta chain appears in the sequencing data of a study of blood T cell repertoires in COVID-19. For the study at large: Donors in the United States, Italy and Spain gave samples during acute or convalescent COVID-19. Sample material is recorded as cDNA or gDNA derived from T cells, B-cell-depleted T cells, or PBMCs.

Patients from Seattle were sampled longitudinally, starting during active infection. Methods used by the authors: Amplification from reference gene primers served as the basis for estimated nucleated cell counts. Measured with immunoSEQ multiplex PCR; TCRdb has only the in-frame clones, and not every one. V and J calls and clone size follow that table, whereas D and trimming were derived from the DNA. The sample records approximately 290,000 clones, roughly nine tenths being singletons. The material sequenced was peripheral blood. The receptor comes from a woman aged 25 to 45 with COVID-19, enrolled during active disease.

The CDR3: CASRTSAQETQYF. The CDR3 coding sequence is TGTGCCAGTAGGACTAGCGCGCAAGAGACCCAGTACTTC. This chain connects TRBV19 to TRBJ2-5; TRBD2 matches at 8 bases. V shed 6 bases and J 2 bases; nucleotides not matched to a gene: 2. Germline V gene data show CDR1 as LNHDA and CDR2 as SQIVND (reference sequence). The CDR3 is 13 amino acids.